This TCR beta chain is from a study of technical replicates of blood from a handful of donors. Produced via immunoSEQ multiplex PCR; TCRdb's table is partial and in-frame only. The data hold around 70,000 clones, with under 98% observed a single time. V was pared by 7 bases and J by 0 bases, with 17 bases between. Germline CDR1 and CDR2: SGHRS and YFSETQ. The CDR3 totals 15 residues. The sample was T cells isolated from PBMCs. The sequence derives from a human donor in good health. The gene calls are TRBV5-1 and TRBJ2-7; D is ambiguous. CDR3 residues: CASRIFGSSSYEQYF. The CDR3, as DNA: TGCGCCAGCCGAATATTCGGGTCGAGCTCCTACGAGCAGTACTTC.